This paragraph reports one TCR beta chain. Libraries were prepared by immunoSEQ multiplex PCR; TCRdb keeps only in-frame clonotypes and omits some of them. The table lists 210,000 or so clones, around 81% of them singletons. Assignment of participants to cohorts was predicated upon participant-reported clinical history. The V and J ends lost 1 base and 4 bases, in that order; junction bases with no gene match: 5. The CDR3 totals 16 residues. The germline gives CDR1 LNHDA, CDR2 SQIVND (reference sequence). This entry is derived from a study of blood T cell repertoires in COVID-19. Study background: PBMCs, B-cell-depleted T cells, or T cells were the source of the cDNA or gDNA that made up the material.

The chain employs TRBV19 and TRBJ2-2, with TRBD1 matching over 8 bases. Sequenced input: PBMCs or T cells enriched from blood (not recorded which). The sequence was collected from a woman aged 50 to 65 with acute COVID-19. The CDR3 loop reads CASSIVYGQGTGELFF. The CDR3 DNA reads as TGTGCCAGTAGTATAGTTTACGGACAGGGCACCGGGGAGCTGTTTTTT.